The rows below give T cell receptor beta chains drawn from one sample of a study of siplizumab effects on memory and regulatory T cells. Sequencing used immunoSEQ multiplex PCR; TCRdb keeps in-frame clones, though not all of them. The table records approximately 100,000 clones, about 93% of them present only once. Sequencing input: non-Treg CD4+ T cells sorted from blood. Every receptor here comes from a human donor in good health. The CDR3 runs from the conserved cysteine through the conserved F or W. The order of the fields is J gene, D gene, V gene, clone size, CDR3 DNA, CDR3 protein. A D gene is named only where the DNA matches it firmly. Size is omitted from some rows. Given values are once, few, many or a class for expanded clones.

j_gene: TRBJ2-2
d_gene: -
v_gene: TRBV6-5
abundance: -
CDR3nt: TGTGCCAGCAGTTCCGCGGGCCTCACCGGGGAGCTGTTTTTT
CDR3aa: CASSSAGLTGELFF

j_gene: TRBJ2-7
d_gene: TRBD2
v_gene: TRBV7-3
abundance: -
CDR3nt: TGTGCCAGCAGCCCAAATAGCGGGAGTCTCTACGAGCAGTACTTC
CDR3aa: CASSPNSGSLYEQYF

j_gene: TRBJ2-5
d_gene: TRBD2
v_gene: TRBV10-2
abundance: once
CDR3nt: TGCGCCAGCAGTGGGGACTATCAAGAGACCCAGTACTTC
CDR3aa: CASSGDYQETQYF

j_gene: TRBJ2-7
d_gene: -
v_gene: TRBV10-3
abundance: once
CDR3nt: TGTGCCATCAGAGGTCAAGTGCTCGACTACGAGCAGTACTTC
CDR3aa: CAIRGQVLDYEQYF

j_gene: TRBJ2-7
d_gene: -
v_gene: TRBV18
abundance: -
CDR3nt: TGTGCCAGCTCACCAAGGCAGTTTGGAAACGAGCAGTACTTC
CDR3aa: CASSPRQFGNEQYF

j_gene: TRBJ2-1
d_gene: TRBD2
v_gene: TRBV10-3
abundance: -
CDR3nt: TGTGCCATCAGTGACAGCGGGAGCTCCTACAATGAGCAGTTCTTC
CDR3aa: CAISDSGSSYNEQFF

j_gene: TRBJ1-2
d_gene: TRBD1
v_gene: TRBV5-4
abundance: -
CDR3nt: TGTGCCAGCAGCGACAAGGGACAGGCCCGCTATGGCTACACCTTC
CDR3aa: CASSDKGQARYGYTF

j_gene: TRBJ1-4
d_gene: -
v_gene: TRBV4-2
abundance: -
CDR3nt: TGTGCCAGCAGCCAAGCCCCCGGTTTGGCGGCTAATGAAAAACTGTTTTTT
CDR3aa: CASSQAPGLAANEKLFF

j_gene: TRBJ2-7
d_gene: TRBD2
v_gene: TRBV30
abundance: -
CDR3nt: TGTGCCTGGAGTCGACTAGCGGGAGTAAGCGAGCAGTACTTC
CDR3aa: CAWSRLAGVSEQYF

j_gene: TRBJ2-1
d_gene: -
v_gene: TRBV6-1
abundance: -
CDR3nt: TGTGCCAGCAGTGAGCTGGGACCCCCCTCCTACAATGAGCAGTTCTTC
CDR3aa: CASSELGPPSYNEQFF

j_gene: TRBJ2-1
d_gene: -
v_gene: TRBV4-3
abundance: -
CDR3nt: TGCGCCAGCAGCCAAGGGGGGATGATATCCTACAATGAGCAGTTCTTC
CDR3aa: CASSQGGMISYNEQFF

j_gene: TRBJ1-1
d_gene: -
v_gene: TRBV7-9
abundance: -
CDR3nt: TGTGCCAGCAGCTTATTAGCGAACACTGAAGCTTTCTTT
CDR3aa: CASSLLANTEAFF

j_gene: TRBJ2-7
d_gene: -
v_gene: TRBV7-3
abundance: -
CDR3nt: TGTGCCAGCAGCTTAGAGGGGGGATACTACGAGCAGTACTTC
CDR3aa: CASSLEGGYYEQYF

j_gene: TRBJ2-7
d_gene: -
v_gene: TRBV7-9
abundance: -
CDR3nt: TGTGCCAGCAGCTTAGCAGGGAGACCCTCCTACGAGCAGTACTTC
CDR3aa: CASSLAGRPSYEQYF

j_gene: TRBJ2-7
d_gene: -
v_gene: TRBV5-1
abundance: -
CDR3nt: TGCGCCAGCAGCAGGGACTGGGCCTACGAGCAGTACTTC
CDR3aa: CASSRDWAYEQYF

j_gene: TRBJ1-1
d_gene: -
v_gene: TRBV7-8
abundance: -
CDR3nt: TGTGCCAGCACCCCCGGCCGGGGGAACACTGAAGCTTTCTTT
CDR3aa: CASTPGRGNTEAFF